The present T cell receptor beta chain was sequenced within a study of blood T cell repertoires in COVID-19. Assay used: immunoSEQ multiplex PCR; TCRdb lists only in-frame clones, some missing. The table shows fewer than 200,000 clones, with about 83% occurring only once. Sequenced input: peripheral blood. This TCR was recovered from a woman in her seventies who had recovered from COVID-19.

The CDR3 region has the DNA TGTGCCAGCAGCCCCTCGGGTGGGGGGAGGAATCAGCCCCAGCATTTT. Translated, it gives CASSPSGGGRNQPQHF. The rearrangement uses TRBV6-6 and TRBJ1-5, with D possibly being TRBD1 (5 bases). Trimming stripped 6 bases from V and 4 bases from J, with 19 bases between. The germline gives CDR1 MNHNY, CDR2 SVGAGI (reference sequence). The CDR3 spans 16 residues.